This TCR beta chain was found in a study of T cells in Graves' hyperthyroidism and ophthalmopathy. Absent ophthalmopathy progression within 18 months defined stable Graves' hyperthyroidism. Study-level points and caveats: Stable hyperthyroidism and ophthalmopathy were separated using 13 V-J signatures. With a median lead of 6.5 months before onset, the model predicted ophthalmopathy.

Of note for this clonotype: Its antigen is as yet unknown. A much larger clonotype is one base distant, so this may be a read error.

TCR beta CDR3 regions were amplified from RNA transcripts. First-round RT-PCR with HTBI primers amplified the TCR CDR3 region. TCRdb redid the calling of the multiplex PCR reads with MiXCR, one entry per CDR3 protein. The repertoire holds nearly 750,000 distinct CDR3 sequences, roughly a third seen once, with more than 25% in the top ten. V was pared by 0 bases and J by 7 bases, with 15 bases between. Germline V gene sequence: CDR1 ENHRY, CDR2 SYGVKD. The CDR3 runs to 15 residues. The TCR sequence derives from a woman in her forties with Graves' hyperthyroidism. The gene calls are TRBV10-3 and TRBJ1-1; tentatively, D is TRBD1 (6 bases). Sequenced sample: blood. The chain's CDR3 is CAISESQGRVGEAFF. The CDR3 DNA follows: TGTGCCATCAGTGAGTCCCAGGGGAGAGTTGGTGAAGCTTTCTTT.